This T cell receptor beta chain is drawn from a study of blood T cell repertoires in COVID-19. Across the study: Spain, Italy and the United States supplied samples that represented acute and convalescent COVID-19.

In the source study's methods: Counts of nucleated cells, estimated from reference gene primer amplification, were obtained. Assay: immunoSEQ multiplex PCR; the TCRdb copy retains only in-frame clones and omits some. The V and J calls and clone size are taken from that table; D and trimming were inferred from the DNA. In the table there are about 170,000 clones, approximately 85% of which are singletons. The receptor's source is a woman aged 80 or over with COVID-19, enrolled during active disease. The sample was peripheral blood.

CDR3 in DNA: TGTGCCAGCAGCTTTGGCGGGAACACAGATACGCAGTATTTT. Translated, it gives CASSFGGNTDTQYF. The chain recombines TRBV11-3 with TRBJ2-3; a possible D gene is TRBD2 (6 bases). Germline V gene lookup returns CDR1 SGHNT and CDR2 YENEEA. Trimming stripped 3 bases from V and 2 bases from J, with 9 bases between. The CDR3 contains 14 residues.